The source of this T cell receptor (beta chain) is a study of OX40 agonist ivuxolimab in advanced cancers. Study-wide findings and caveats: Expanded clones were, on average, more numerous in CD8+ T cells than in CD4+.

CDR1 is MNHNS and CDR2 is SASEGT in the germline V gene. The CDR3 loop spans 14 amino acids. Trimming pared 9 bases from V and 8 bases from J, leaving 22 bases between. Method: immunoSEQ multiplex PCR; TCRdb's copy keeps in-frame clones and lacks some. This table has tens of thousands of clones, more than 70% appearing once. On this clone: Its antigen remains unknown.

The V and J genes are TRBV6-1 and TRBJ1-2; D is unclear. Sequences were derived from CD4+ or CD8+ T cells sorted from blood, sampled in a trial of the OX40 agonist ivuxolimab. This sequence originates from an adult with an advanced solid tumor such as melanoma, head and neck, liver or kidney cancer. CDR3 residues: CARNPRDTLRGYTF. The CDR3 coding sequence is TGTGCCAGAAACCCCCGGGATACCCTCCGGGGCTACACCTTC.